These 15 T cell receptor beta chains came from one sample sequenced in a study of identical twins. One entry per CDR3 protein, called by TCRdb with MiXCR from the 5' RACE reads. The sample includes 1.5 million or so distinct CDR3 sequences, about 31% seen only once; the top ten take about 0.27%. The sample taken for sequencing was cord blood. The receptors here all came from a newborn girl in good health.

This clonotype was seen at least ten times. The J gene is TRBJ1-2, the V gene TRBV28; no clear D. The CDR3 is 12 amino acids. Trimming cost V 5 bases and J 7 bases, with 11 bases left between them. Germline loops: CDR1 MDHEN, CDR2 SYDVKM. CDR3 sequence reads: CASSPYSGGYTF. CDR3 DNA sequence: TGTGCCAGCAGTCCTTATTCTGGTGGCTACACCTTC.

This rearrangement joins TRBV7-2 to TRBJ2-5; D not certain. CDR1 and CDR2 (germline): SGHTA, FQGNSA. Trimming shortened V by 2 bases and J by 11 bases, and 12 bases separated the two germline ends. The CDR3 runs 12 residues. The CDR3 coding sequence is TGTGCCAGCAGCTTATATCCTACTGAGCAGTACTTC. Protein sequence: CASSLYPTEQYF. The full variable domain, rest sourced from reference TRBV7-2 and TRBJ2-5, is GAGVSQSPSNKVTEKGKDVELRCDPISGHTALYWYRQSLGQGLEFLIYFQGNSAPDKSGLPSDRFSAERTGGSVSTLTIQRTQQEDSAVYLCASSLYPTEQYFGPGTRLLVL.

This rearrangement joins TRBV7-9 to TRBJ2-1; 7 bases align to TRBD2. Germline V gene sequence: CDR1 SEHNR, CDR2 FQNEAQ (reference sequence). The trim removed 6 bases at V and 13 bases at J, leaving 18 bases unmatched. The CDR3 loop spans 15 amino acids. The CDR3 here is CASRDIGLDQETQFF. The CDR3 DNA follows: TGTGCCAGCAGGGATATAGGACTAGACCAAGAGACCCAGTTCTTC.

This clonotype has a handful of counts. The chain links TRBV27 to TRBJ2-1; D gene uncertain. Germline V gene lookup returns CDR1 MNHEY and CDR2 SMNVEV (reference sequence). CDR3 length: 13 residues. V dropped 4 bases and J dropped 8 bases, with 12 bases sitting between them. In nucleotides, the CDR3 is TGTGCCAGCAGTTCTCGTGACGAGGATGAGCAGTTCTTC. The encoded protein is CASSSRDEDEQFF.

This clonotype has a count of ten or more. The V gene is TRBV12-3 or TRBV12-4, the J gene TRBJ2-7, with TRBD2 matching 8 bases. The CDR3 is 15 residues long. J was trimmed by 3 bases and V by 6 bases; bases with no gene match: 10. The CDR3 DNA is TGTGCCAGCAGCAGAGATCCGGGACTAGTCTACGAGCAGTACTTC. Its translation is CASSRDPGLVYEQYF.

To note about this clonotype: One end of the junction varies from germline; a read error may be responsible. The chain couples TRBV5-1 to TRBJ2-1; TRBD1 agrees at 7 bases. This CDR3 has 13 amino acids. CDR1 is SGHRS and CDR2 is YFSETQ in the germline V gene. DNA of the CDR3: TGCGCCAGCAGCTTGGGACAGGGCAATGAGCGGTTCTTC. This translates into CASSLGQGNERFF. Full variable domain (remainder filled in from reference TRBV5-1 and TRBJ2-1): KAGVTQTPRYLIKTRGQQVTLSCSPISGHRSVSWYQQTPGQGLQFLFEYFSETQRNKGNFPGRFSGRQFSNSRSEMNVSTLELGDSALYLCASSLGQGNERFFGPGTRLTVL.

This clonotype was picked up a small number of times. The chain links TRBV6-5 to TRBJ1-2, with unresolved D. This CDR3 spans 12 amino acids. CDR1 is MNHEY and CDR2 is SVGAGI in the germline V gene. With 10 bases removed from V and 1 base from J, the gap between germline ends came to 10 bases. The CDR3 loop reads CATDTGNYGYTF. CDR3 nucleotides: TGTGCCACCGACACCGGTAACTATGGCTACACCTTC.

The chain is built from TRBV7-6 and TRBJ1-5; no definite D call. Trimming took 1 base from V and 0 from J, leaving 10 bases between them. The CDR3 has 16 residues. Germline CDR1 SGHVS, CDR2 FNYEAQ. The CDR3 DNA is TGTGCCAGCAGCTTAGAAGCTCCTTCTAGCAATCAGCCCCAGCATTTT. This codes for CASSLEAPSSNQPQHF.

This clonotype was recorded many times. In DNA, the CDR3 is TGCAGCGTCCTACAGGGCGGGTATGGCTACACCTTC. Its translation is CSVLQGGYGYTF. V gene TRBV29-1 combines with J gene TRBJ1-2, with a possible D match to TRBD1 (6 bases). CDR3 length: 12 amino acids. The ends were cut back, 6 bases at V and 5 bases at J, with 13 bases in the middle. Germline V gives CDR1 SQVTM, CDR2 ANQGSEA.

This clonotype was seen only once. A read error may explain this, as a much larger clone is one base away. The chain employs TRBV10-3 and TRBJ1-6, with 7 bases matching TRBD1. This CDR3 is 14 amino acids long. The germline CDR1 and CDR2 sequences are ENHRY and SYGVKD. CDR3 DNA: TGTGCCATCGCCCACGGGACAGACAATTCACCCCCCCACTTT. Protein product: CAIAHGTDNSPPHF.

The chain couples TRBV19 to TRBJ2-5; 11 nucleotides line up with TRBD2. The V segment lost 9 bases and the J segment 11 bases; nucleotides outside the gene matches: 26. CDR1 LNHDA and CDR2 SQIVND come from the germline V gene (reference sequence). There are 18 residues in the CDR3. The chain's CDR3 is CASPGTSGTYTPFNEQYF. The CDR3 bases are TGTGCCAGCCCAGGGACTAGCGGAACCTACACCCCTTTTAATGAGCAGTACTTC.

A single count supports this clonotype. CDR3 sequence reads: CASSLFGQAYNEQFF. CDR3 bases: TGTGCCAGCAGTTTATTCGGACAGGCCTACAATGAGCAGTTCTTC. The chain carries TRBV28 and TRBJ2-1; 7 bases are shared with TRBD1. Per the germline V gene, CDR1 is MDHEN and CDR2 is SYDVKM. After removal of 1 base from V and 2 bases from J, the junction contained 2 bases not matched to a gene. This CDR3 comprises 15 residues.

The genes are TRBV12-3 or TRBV12-4 and TRBJ1-3, with D unresolved. There are 13 residues in the CDR3. V lost 2 bases and J 9 bases, leaving 11 bases between the germline ends. For the CDR3, the DNA is TGTGCCAGCAGTTTATACATAGAGCCCACCATATATTTT. This sequence encodes CASSLYIEPTIYF.

The genes are TRBV7-2 and TRBJ2-7; TRBD1 matches at 9 bases. CDR3 length: 18 amino acids. Germline V gene data show CDR1 as SGHTA and CDR2 as FQGNSA. J gave up 5 bases and V 2 bases, and 16 bases lay outside the gene matches. CDR3 nucleotides: TGTGCCAGCAGCTTACCGACAGGGGGGGAAACCATCTTCCACGAGCAGTACTTC. Translation: CASSLPTGGETIFHEQYF.

A few counts support this clonotype. The chain has TRBV7-8 and TRBJ2-1, with 7 bases lining up with TRBD1. With V trimmed by 6 bases and J by 0 bases, 8 bases remained unmatched. The CDR3 has 16 amino acids. Germline CDR1 SGHVS, CDR2 FQNEAQ. For the CDR3, the DNA is TGTGCCAGCAGGTACAGGGGAGAGAGCTCCTACAATGAGCAGTTCTTC. The encoded protein is CASRYRGESSYNEQFF.